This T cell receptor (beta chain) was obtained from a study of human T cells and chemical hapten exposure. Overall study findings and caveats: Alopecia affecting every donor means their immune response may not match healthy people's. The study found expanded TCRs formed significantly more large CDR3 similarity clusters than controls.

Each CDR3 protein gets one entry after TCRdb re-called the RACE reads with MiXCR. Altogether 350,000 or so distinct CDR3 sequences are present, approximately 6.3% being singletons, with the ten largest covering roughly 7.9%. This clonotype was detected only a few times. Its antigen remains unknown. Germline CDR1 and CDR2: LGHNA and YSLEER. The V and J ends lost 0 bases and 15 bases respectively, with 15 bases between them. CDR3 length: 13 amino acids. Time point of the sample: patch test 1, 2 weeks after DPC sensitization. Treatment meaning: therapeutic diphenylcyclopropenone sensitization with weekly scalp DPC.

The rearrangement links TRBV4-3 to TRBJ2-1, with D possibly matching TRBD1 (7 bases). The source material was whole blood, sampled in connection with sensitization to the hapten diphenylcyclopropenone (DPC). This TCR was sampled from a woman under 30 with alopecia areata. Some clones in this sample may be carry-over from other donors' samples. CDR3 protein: CASSQDPDREVFF. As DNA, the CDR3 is TGCGCCAGCAGCCAAGATCCTGACAGGGAGGTGTTCTTC.